This T cell receptor beta chain was sequenced for a study of T cell repertoires in cytomegalovirus infection. One entry per CDR3 protein, called by TCRdb with MiXCR from the reads. The sample contains more than 350,000 distinct CDR3 sequences, 25% to 40% of which appear only once. The sample comprised PBMCs. The TCR sequence derives from a human donor in good health (CMV status not recorded). Some clones in this sample may be carry-over from other donors' samples.

In DNA, the CDR3 is TGCAGTGCTACCCAGGGGGTGTCCTTGGGAAAACTGTTTTTT. It is translated as CSATQGVSLGKLFF. V is TRBV20-1 and J is TRBJ1-4; 7 nucleotides match TRBD1. Losses at the gene ends were 4 bases for V and 10 bases for J; bases not matched to a gene: 12. The germline V gene encodes CDR1 DFQATT and CDR2 SNEGSKA (reference sequence). This CDR3 spans 14 amino acids.